These 20 T cell receptor beta chains share one sample of origin, sequenced in a study of blood T cell repertoires in COVID-19. The data were produced by immunoSEQ multiplex PCR, yet TCRdb's version contains in-frame clones alone and is incomplete. Of some 210,000 clones in the sample, about 83% were seen once. Material for sequencing was peripheral blood. The source is a woman aged 45 to 65 with active or convalescent COVID-19.

This chain uses TRBV20-1 with TRBJ2-1; 8 bases align to TRBD1. Germline CDR1 is DFQATT and CDR2 is SNEGSKA (reference sequence). The junction had 10 bases not matched to a gene; V was cut back by 4 bases and J by 2 bases. The CDR3 is 16 amino acids. The CDR3 nucleotides are TGCAGTGCTAATGACGACAGGGGATCCCCCTACAATGAGCAGTTCTTC. The encoded protein is CSANDDRGSPYNEQFF.

Concerning this clone itself: The germline gene is not matched at one end of the junction; a read error may be the cause. This rearrangement joins TRBV2 to TRBJ2-3; 8 bases match TRBD2. Germline loops: CDR1 SNHLY, CDR2 FYNNEI. The CDR3 loop spans 14 amino acids. The CDR3 region is CASREVAGSYTQYF. CDR3 DNA sequence: TGTGCCAGCAGGGAAGTAGCGGGGTCTTACACGCAGTATTTT.

The J gene is TRBJ1-4, the V gene TRBV7-7, with 7 bases fitting TRBD1. CDR1 is SSHAT, CDR2 FNYEAQ, per germline (reference sequence). V shed 5 bases, J shed 3 bases, and the junction held 6 bases outside the gene matches. The CDR3 loop spans 15 amino acids. The CDR3 here is CASSPGDRANEKLFF. The CDR3, as DNA: TGTGCCAGCAGCCCAGGGGACAGAGCTAATGAAAAACTGTTTTTT.

This sequence joins TRBV4-2 and TRBJ2-3; perhaps TRBD2 as D (6 bases). Germline CDR1 reads LGHNA; CDR2 reads YNFKEQ. Trimming pared 1 base from V and 5 bases from J, leaving 13 bases between. The CDR3 spans 15 residues. The CDR3 DNA reads TGTGCCAGCAGCCAAGTTGGGACTCAGATAGATACGCAGTATTTT. It translates to CASSQVGTQIDTQYF.

The chain uses TRBV6-4 and TRBJ1-5, with D perhaps TRBD1 (5 bases). CDR3 size: 14 residues. V gave up 6 bases and J gave up 3 bases, with 12 bases separating them. The germline V gene encodes CDR1 MRHNA and CDR2 SNTAGT. The CDR3 DNA sequence: TGTGCCAGCAGCGTTGACAGTTCCAATCAGCCCCAGCATTTT. Protein sequence: CASSVDSSNQPQHF.

For this clone: At the DNA level, this CDR3 is encoded by other sequences in the same sample as well. The chain couples TRBV5-1 to TRBJ1-2, with unresolved D. The V gene lost 0 bases and the J gene lost 3 bases, with 9 bases spanning the gap. The CDR3 contains 14 residues. CDR1 SGHRS and CDR2 YFSETQ come from the germline V gene. CDR3 loop: CASSLVPGDYGYTF. The CDR3 DNA follows: TGCGCCAGCAGCTTGGTTCCCGGGGACTATGGCTACACCTTC.

The V call is TRBV2, the J call TRBJ1-5; a possible D gene is TRBD1 (5 bases). Trimming left V 6 bases short and J 7 bases short, with 13 bases between. CDR3 length equals 13 residues. Germline CDR1 is SNHLY and CDR2 is FYNNEI. The CDR3 protein is CASSVREDQPQHF. The CDR3 DNA follows: TGTGCCAGCAGCGTCAGGGAAGACCAGCCCCAGCATTTT.

The rearrangement joins TRBV12-3 or TRBV12-4 to TRBJ2-7; D call uncertain. The CDR3 has 13 amino acids. V lost 0 bases and J lost 3, with 6 bases in between. The chain's CDR3 is CASSLASGYEQYV. DNA of the CDR3: TGTGCCAGCAGTTTAGCGTCAGGCTACGAGCAGTACGTC.

The gene calls are TRBV6-1 and TRBJ2-7, with 7 positions matching TRBD1. The germline V gene encodes CDR1 MNHNS and CDR2 SASEGT. V lost 1 base to trimming and J lost 12 bases; unmatched junction nucleotides: 6. This CDR3 region has 12 residues. CDR3 in amino acids: CASSEGRGGSYV. CDR3 coding DNA: TGTGCCAGCAGTGAAGGCCGAGGGGGCTCGTACGTC.

The chain employs TRBV5-4 and TRBJ1-4; TRBD1 agrees at 10 bases. V shed 3 bases and J 7 bases; nucleotides not matched to a gene: 6. The CDR3 consists of 15 residues. CDR1 is SGHNT, CDR2 YYREEE, per germline (reference sequence). Here the CDR3 reads CASSSGQGVREKLFF. Here the CDR3 DNA reads TGTGCCAGCAGCTCCGGACAGGGGGTTCGTGAAAAACTGTTTTTT.

This rearrangement joins TRBV18 to TRBJ2-5; TRBD1 aligns across 9 bases. The CDR3 loop spans 16 amino acids. The ends lost 3 bases at V and 4 bases at J; junction bases unmatched: 9. Germline lookup yields CDR1 KGHSH and CDR2 LQKENI. CDR3 region: CASSPLAQGAGETQYF. CDR3 DNA sequence: TGTGCCAGCTCACCTCTTGCACAGGGGGCCGGAGAGACCCAGTACTTC.

The V gene is TRBV5-5, the J gene TRBJ2-2; no clear D gene. The CDR3 totals 15 residues. Looked up from germline, CDR1 is SGHKS and CDR2 is YYEKEE (reference sequence). V gave up 4 bases and J gave up 0 bases, with 10 bases separating them. Here the CDR3 reads CASSAWWPNTGELFF. CDR3 nucleotides: TGTGCCAGCAGCGCCTGGTGGCCGAACACCGGGGAGCTGTTTTTT.

The J gene is TRBJ1-5, the V gene TRBV19; 10 bases agree with TRBD1. CDR1 and CDR2 (germline): LNHDA, SQIVND (reference sequence). With V trimmed by 5 bases and J by 0 bases, 13 bases remained unmatched. This CDR3 spans 19 amino acids. CDR3 sequence (DNA): TGTGCCAGTAGTGCTTCCCGGGACAGGGGCCGTTATAGCAATCAGCCCCAGCATTTT. Its translation: CASSASRDRGRYSNQPQHF.

V and J are TRBV5-1 and TRBJ2-1; 11 positions match TRBD2. Germline CDR1 is SGHRS and CDR2 is YFSETQ. J was trimmed by 7 bases and V by 0 bases; bases with no gene match: 6. The length of the CDR3 is 16 residues. CDR3 nucleotides: TGCGCCAGCAGCTTGGCCCCTAGCGGGAGGACAAATGAGCAGTTCTTC. Amino acids: CASSLAPSGRTNEQFF. Looking up the rest from reference TRBV5-1 and TRBJ2-1 gives the full variable domain: KAGVTQTPRYLIKTRGQQVTLSCSPISGHRSVSWYQQTPGQGLQFLFEYFSETQRNKGNFPGRFSGRQFSNSRSEMNVSTLELGDSALYLCASSLAPSGRTNEQFFGPGTRLTVL.

This clone was detected ten times or more. The V and J genes are TRBV6-5 and TRBJ2-6, with unresolved D. This CDR3 region has 13 residues. Looked up from germline, CDR1 is MNHEY and CDR2 is SVGAGI. Trimming pared 2 bases from V and 11 bases from J, leaving 10 bases between. The CDR3 reads CASSYPNRDVLTF. In DNA, the CDR3 is TGTGCCAGCAGTTACCCGAACCGCGACGTCCTGACTTTC.

This clone came up a few times. The chain couples TRBV28 to TRBJ2-1, with TRBD2 matching 13 bases. The V and J ends lost 2 bases and 8 bases, in that order; junction bases with no gene match: 12. This CDR3 region has 18 residues. Germline-derived CDR1 and CDR2 are MDHEN and SYDVKM. This chain's CDR3 is CASSLPTSGRKTVYEQFF. The CDR3 DNA reads as TGTGCCAGCAGTTTACCGACTAGCGGGAGGAAGACAGTCTATGAGCAGTTCTTC. Variable domain in full (rest from reference TRBV28 and TRBJ2-1): DVKVTQSSRYLVKRTGEKVFLECVQDMDHENMFWYRQDPGLGLRLIYFSYDVKMKEKGDIPEGYSVSREKKERFSLILESASTNQTSMYLCASSLPTSGRKTVYEQFFGPGTRLTVL.

This chain links TRBV5-4 with TRBJ1-1; no clear D gene. In germline, CDR1 is SGHNT, CDR2 YYREEE (reference sequence). V lost 1 base to trimming and J lost 0 bases, with 7 bases between them. This CDR3 is built from 14 residues. CDR3 protein: CASSLPTMNTEAFF. DNA for the CDR3: TGTGCCAGCAGCTTGCCGACTATGAACACTGAAGCTTTCTTT.

This sequence joins TRBV3-1 (or the pseudogene TRBV3-2) and TRBJ2-5, with TRBD1 matching over 9 bases. Germline loops: CDR1 LGHDT, CDR2 YNNKEL (reference sequence). The CDR3 sequence is 14 residues long. Trimming cost V 5 bases and J 4 bases; bases outside gene matches: 5. CDR3 residues: CASSYEDRGETQYF. CDR3 nucleotides: TGTGCCAGCAGCTATGAGGACAGGGGAGAGACCCAGTACTTC.

The rearrangement joins TRBV7-2 to TRBJ2-1; 9 bases fit TRBD1. After removal of 5 bases from V and 3 bases from J, the junction contained 8 bases not matched to a gene. The CDR3 is 16 amino acids. From germline, CDR1 is SGHTA and CDR2 FQGNSA. The CDR3: CASSHNWDRVYNEQFF. CDR3 bases: TGTGCCAGCAGCCATAACTGGGACAGGGTCTACAATGAGCAGTTCTTC.

The gene calls are TRBV27 and TRBJ2-5, with 7 bases matching TRBD1. The germline V gene has CDR1 MNHEY and CDR2 SMNVEV (reference sequence). Trimming took 2 bases from V and 5 from J; bases not matched to a gene: 8. CDR3 length: 15 amino acids. As DNA, the CDR3 is TGTGCCAGCAGTTTAAGGCGACAGGGATCGGAGACCCAGTACTTC. Protein: CASSLRRQGSETQYF.